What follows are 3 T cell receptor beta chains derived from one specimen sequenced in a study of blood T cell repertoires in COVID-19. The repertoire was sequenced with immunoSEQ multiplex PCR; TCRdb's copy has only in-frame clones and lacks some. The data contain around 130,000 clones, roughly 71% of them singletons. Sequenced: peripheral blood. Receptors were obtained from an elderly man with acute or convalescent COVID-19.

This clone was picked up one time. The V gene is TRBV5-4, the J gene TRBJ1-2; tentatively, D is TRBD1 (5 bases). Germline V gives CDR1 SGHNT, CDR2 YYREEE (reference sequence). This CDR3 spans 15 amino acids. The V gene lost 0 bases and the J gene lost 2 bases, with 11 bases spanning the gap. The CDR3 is CASSLASYRNYGYTF. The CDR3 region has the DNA TGTGCCAGCAGCTTGGCCAGTTACAGGAACTATGGCTACACCTTC. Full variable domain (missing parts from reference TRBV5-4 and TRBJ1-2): ETGVTQSPTHLIKTRGQQVTLRCSSQSGHNTVSWYQQALGQGPQFIFQYYREEENGRGNFPPRFSGLQFPNYSSELNVNALELDDSALYLCASSLASYRNYGYTFGSGTRLTVV.

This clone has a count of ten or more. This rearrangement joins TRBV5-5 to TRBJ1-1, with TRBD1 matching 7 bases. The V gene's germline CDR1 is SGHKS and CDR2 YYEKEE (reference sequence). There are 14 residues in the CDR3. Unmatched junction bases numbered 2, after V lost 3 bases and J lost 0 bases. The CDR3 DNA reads TGTGCCAGCAGCTGGACAGGTATGAACACTGAAGCTTTCTTT. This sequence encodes CASSWTGMNTEAFF.

Here the CDR3 reads CASSPPQGGYTF. Here the CDR3 DNA reads TGTGCCAGCAGTCCCCCGCAGGGCGGCTACACCTTC. This chain links TRBV6-5 with TRBJ1-2; tentative D call: TRBD1 (5 bases). The CDR3 covers 12 residues. Trimming stripped 5 bases from V and 8 bases from J, with 12 bases between. Germline CDR1 and CDR2: MNHEY and SVGAGI.